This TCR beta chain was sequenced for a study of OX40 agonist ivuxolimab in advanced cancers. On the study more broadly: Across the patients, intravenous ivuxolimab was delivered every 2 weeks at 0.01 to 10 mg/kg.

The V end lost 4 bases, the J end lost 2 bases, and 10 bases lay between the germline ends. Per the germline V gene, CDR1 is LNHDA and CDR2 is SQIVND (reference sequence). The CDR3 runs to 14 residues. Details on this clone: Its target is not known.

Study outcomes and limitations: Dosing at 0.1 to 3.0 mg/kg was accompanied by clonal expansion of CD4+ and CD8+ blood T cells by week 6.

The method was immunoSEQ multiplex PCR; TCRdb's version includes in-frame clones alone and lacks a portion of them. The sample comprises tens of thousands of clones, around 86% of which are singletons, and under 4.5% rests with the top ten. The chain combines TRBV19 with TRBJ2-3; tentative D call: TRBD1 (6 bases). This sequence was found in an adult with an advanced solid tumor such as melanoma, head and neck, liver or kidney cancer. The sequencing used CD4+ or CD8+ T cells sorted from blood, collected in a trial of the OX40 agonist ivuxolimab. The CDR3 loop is CASSRDTSTDTQYF. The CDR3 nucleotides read TGTGCCAGTAGTAGGGACACCTCCACAGATACGCAGTATTTT.